The rows below give T cell receptor beta chains drawn from one sample of a study of T-cell memory formation after mild COVID-19. TCRdb redid the calling of the 5' RACE reads with MiXCR, one entry per CDR3 protein. The repertoire holds about 350,000 distinct CDR3 sequences, with 12% to 15% as singletons. Sequencing was carried out using PBMCs or a T cell subset sorted from them (not recorded which). The receptor source for this set is a man aged 18 to 30 who had mild COVID-19 (a few samples of this study predate the infection). Cell type and time point are not known. CDR3s include the opening cysteine and the closing phenylalanine or tryptophan. A D gene is named only where the DNA matches it firmly. Clone size is not always given. Where it is, it says once, few, many or a class for expanded clones.

clone size	V gene	D gene	J gene	CDR3 protein	CDR3 DNA
-	TRBV28	TRBD1	TRBJ1-4	CASSSPGQGYEKLFF	TGTGCCAGCAGTTCACCGGGACAGGGCTATGAAAAACTGTTTTTT
many	TRBV3-1	TRBD2	TRBJ2-5	CASSPPGLAKETQYF	TGTGCCAGCAGCCCACCGGGACTAGCGAAAGAGACCCAGTACTTC
few	TRBV20-1	TRBD2	TRBJ2-1	CSAALAGGNEQFF	TGCAGTGCCGCGTTAGCGGGGGGGAATGAGCAGTTCTTC
-	TRBV5-1	TRBD1	TRBJ1-3	CASRAGTVSGNTIYF	TGCGCCAGCAGGGCCGGGACAGTCTCTGGAAACACCATATATTTT
few	TRBV11-3	TRBD2	TRBJ2-2	CASSLGLAGYGELFF	TGTGCCAGCAGCTTGGGACTAGCGGGGTACGGGGAGCTGTTTTTT
few	TRBV12-5	-	TRBJ2-7	CASGPKGSRSSYEQYF	TGTGCTAGTGGTCCGAAGGGCAGCCGGAGCTCCTACGAGCAGTACTTC
-	TRBV19	-	TRBJ2-7	CASRVTESSYEQYF	TGTGCCAGTAGAGTCACAGAGAGCTCCTACGAGCAGTACTTC
many	TRBV7-9	-	TRBJ2-3	CASSLDGYTDTQYF	TGTGCCAGCAGCTTAGACGGTTATACAGATACGCAGTATTTT
few	TRBV30	-	TRBJ1-5	CAWSGVGLQPQHF	TGTGCCTGGAGTGGGGTGGGACTTCAGCCCCAGCATTTT
few	TRBV6-2/TRBV6-3	TRBD2	TRBJ2-1	CASSAFSGGPYNEQFF	TGTGCCAGCAGTGCTTTCTCGGGGGGGCCGTATAATGAGCAGTTCTTC
many	TRBV7-2	TRBD1	TRBJ2-3	CASSYTPGQGTDTQYF	TGTGCCAGCAGTTATACTCCGGGACAGGGGACAGATACGCAGTATTTT
few	TRBV19	-	TRBJ1-2	CASTGWSSNYGYTF	TGTGCCAGTACCGGGTGGAGCTCTAACTATGGCTACACCTTC
-	TRBV5-1	-	TRBJ1-1	CASSLVGQNTEAFF	TGCGCCAGCAGCTTGGTGGGACAGAACACTGAAGCTTTCTTT
few	TRBV3-1	-	TRBJ2-5	CASSPSGPRGTQYF	TGTGCCAGCAGCCCCTCGGGACCCCGGGGGACCCAGTACTTC
-	TRBV12-3/TRBV12-4	-	TRBJ1-5	CASSLRMGNQPQHF	TGTGCCAGCAGTTTAAGGATGGGGAATCAGCCCCAGCATTTT
-	TRBV7-2	TRBD1	TRBJ1-5	CASSSYGTVNQPQHF	TGTGCCAGCAGCTCATACGGGACAGTCAATCAGCCCCAGCATTTT
few	TRBV9	-	TRBJ2-3	CASSVEPLADTQYF	TGTGCCAGCAGCGTAGAGCCACTAGCAGATACGCAGTATTTT
-	TRBV7-2	-	TRBJ1-2	CASSPERVRGYTF	TGTGCCAGCAGCCCAGAAAGGGTTCGCGGCTACACCTTC
-	TRBV27	-	TRBJ2-7	CASRIQGGSYEQYF	TGTGCCAGCAGGATACAGGGTGGATCCTACGAGCAGTACTTC
-	TRBV30	-	TRBJ2-3	CAWSAYSSAETDTQYF	TGTGCCTGGAGTGCATATTCGAGCGCGGAGACAGATACGCAGTATTTT
few	TRBV18	-	TRBJ1-2	CASSPPSEVSRGYTF	TGTGCCAGCTCACCACCGTCGGAAGTTTCGCGTGGCTACACCTTC
-	TRBV15	-	TRBJ2-3	CATSRGGLTDTQYF	TGTGCCACCAGCAGAGGAGGTTTAACAGATACGCAGTATTTT
-	TRBV28	-	TRBJ1-5	CASSFRNVKGNKPQHF	TGTGCCAGCAGTTTTAGGAACGTTAAAGGCAATAAGCCCCAGCATTTT
few	TRBV2	-	TRBJ2-5	CASSGWETQYF	TGTGCCAGCAGTGGTTGGGAGACCCAGTACTTC
-	TRBV19	TRBD1	TRBJ1-1	CASTSRWGVTGGRNTEAFF	TGTGCCAGTACCTCGCGGTGGGGCGTAACAGGGGGCCGTAACACTGAAGCTTTCTTT
few	TRBV7-7	TRBD2	TRBJ2-5	CASSSISGEQETQYF	TGTGCCAGCAGCTCAATTAGCGGGGAGCAAGAGACCCAGTACTTC
-	TRBV20-1	-	TRBJ1-1	CSASDSRGGVTEAFF	TGCAGTGCTAGCGACAGCCGCGGGGGGGTCACTGAAGCTTTCTTT
few	TRBV5-1	-	TRBJ1-2	CASSPQGQGGYTF	TGCGCCAGCAGCCCTCAGGGGCAGGGTGGCTACACCTTC
few	TRBV10-3	-	TRBJ1-1	CAISLQGWLGTEAFF	TGTGCCATCAGTCTACAGGGCTGGTTGGGGACTGAAGCTTTCTTT
few	TRBV12-3/TRBV12-4	TRBD2	TRBJ2-1	CASSLTSGGEQFF	TGTGCCAGCAGCCTGACTAGCGGAGGGGAGCAGTTCTTC
few	TRBV2	-	TRBJ1-3	CASEQSSGNTIYF	TGTGCCAGTGAACAGAGCTCTGGAAACACCATATATTTT
-	TRBV6-2/TRBV6-3	-	TRBJ1-5	CASSSSLRGSNQPQHF	TGTGCCAGCAGTTCCTCCCTCCGGGGGAGCAATCAGCCCCAGCATTTT
few	TRBV28	-	TRBJ1-2	CASSLVRLGYTF	TGTGCCAGCAGTTTAGTCCGCCTTGGCTACACCTTC
few	TRBV2	-	TRBJ2-7	CASSVGGLEQYF	TGTGCCAGCAGTGTGGGTGGGCTCGAGCAGTACTTC